These 2 T cell receptor beta chains were sequenced from one sample in a study of T-cell memory formation after mild COVID-19. Each CDR3 protein is one row after TCRdb ran MiXCR on the 5' RACE reads. The data show just over 400,000 distinct CDR3 sequences, with under 25% seen just once and roughly 14% held by the top ten. The specimen was PBMCs or a T cell subset sorted from them (not recorded which). These receptors all come from an adult woman who had mild COVID-19 (a few samples of this study predate the infection). Cell type and time point are not known.

The V gene is TRBV4-3, the J gene TRBJ2-3, with D hard to call. CDR1 and CDR2 from the germline V gene are LGHNA and YSLEER. CDR3 length: 14 residues. The V gene lost 0 bases and the J gene lost 3 bases, with 7 bases spanning the gap. For the CDR3, the DNA is TGCGCCAGCAGCCAAGATAAAGGGACAGATACGCAGTATTTT. Its protein product is CASSQDKGTDTQYF.

This clonotype was seen more than once but under ten times. The chain links TRBV12-3 or TRBV12-4 to TRBJ1-1; no firm D call. This CDR3 is 13 amino acids long. V was shortened by 5 bases and J by 7 bases, with 14 bases between the two germline ends. The CDR3 coding sequence is TGTGCCAGCAGTGACACCGATGGGGTTGAAGCTTTCTTT. Protein: CASSDTDGVEAFF.